This record covers a single T cell receptor (beta chain). Its antigen is unidentified. This record belongs to a study of siplizumab effects on memory and regulatory T cells. Germline CDR1 and CDR2: MNHEY and SMNVEV (reference sequence). V was clipped by 6 bases and J by 0 bases; unmatched bases: 10. CDR3 length: 16 residues. Study conclusions and caveats: The authors mapped only a minor fraction of alloreactive clones to unstimulated subsets.

Assay used: immunoSEQ multiplex PCR; TCRdb lists only in-frame clones, some missing. The profile covers roughly 25,000 clones, with roughly 84% appearing a single time and approximately 26% taken by the ten largest. The chain is built from TRBV27 and TRBJ2-7; 8 bases fit TRBD1. Material: memory CD4+ T cells sorted from blood. This receptor was identified in a human donor in good health. The CDR3, as DNA: TGTGCCAGCAGACCTCGGGACAGGTATCCCTCCTACGAGCAGTACTTC. Translated, it gives CASRPRDRYPSYEQYF.